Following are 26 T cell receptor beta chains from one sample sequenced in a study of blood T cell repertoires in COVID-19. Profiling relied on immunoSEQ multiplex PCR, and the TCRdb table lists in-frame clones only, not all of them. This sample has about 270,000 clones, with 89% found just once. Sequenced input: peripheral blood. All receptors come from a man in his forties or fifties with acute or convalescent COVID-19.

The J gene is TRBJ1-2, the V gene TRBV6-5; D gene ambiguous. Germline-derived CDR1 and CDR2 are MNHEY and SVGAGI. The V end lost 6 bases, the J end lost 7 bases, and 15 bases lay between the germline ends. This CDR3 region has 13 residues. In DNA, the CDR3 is TGTGCCAGCAGCCTGAAGGGAGCATTTGGCTACACCTTC. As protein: CASSLKGAFGYTF.

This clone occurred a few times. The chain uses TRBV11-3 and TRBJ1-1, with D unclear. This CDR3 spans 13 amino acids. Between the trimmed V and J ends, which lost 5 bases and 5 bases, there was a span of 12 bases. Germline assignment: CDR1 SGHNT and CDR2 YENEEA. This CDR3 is CASSEGPGTEAFF. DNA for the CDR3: TGTGCCAGCAGCGAAGGCCCGGGGACTGAAGCTTTCTTT.

The CDR3 loop reads CASSSEQGSTDTQYF. In nucleotides, the CDR3 is TGTGCCAGCAGCTCAGAGCAGGGGAGCACAGATACGCAGTATTTT. This chain links TRBV7-3 with TRBJ2-3, with a tentative D call TRBD1 (6 bases). Trimming shortened V by 4 bases and J by 0 bases, and 11 bases separated the two germline ends. This CDR3 is 15 amino acids long. In germline, CDR1 is SGHTA, CDR2 FQGTGA. The variable domain in full, completed from reference TRBV7-3 and TRBJ2-3, reads GAGVSQTPSNKVTEKGKYVELRCDPISGHTALYWYRQSLGQGPEFLIYFQGTGAADDSGLPNDRFFAVRPEGSVSTLKIQRTERGDSAVYLCASSSEQGSTDTQYFGPGTRLTVL.

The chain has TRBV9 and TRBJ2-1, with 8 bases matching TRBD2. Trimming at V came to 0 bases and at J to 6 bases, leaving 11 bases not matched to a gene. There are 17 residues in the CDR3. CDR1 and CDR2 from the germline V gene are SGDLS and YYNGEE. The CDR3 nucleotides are TGTGCCAGCAGCGTAGCGGGGGACTGGCGGGGGGCCAATGAGCAGTTCTTC. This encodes CASSVAGDWRGANEQFF. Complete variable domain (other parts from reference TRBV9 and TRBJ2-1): DSGVTQTPKHLITATGQRVTLRCSPRSGDLSVYWYQQSLDQGLQFLIQYYNGEERAKGNILERFSAQQFPDLHSELNLSSLELGDSALYFCASSVAGDWRGANEQFFGPGTRLTVL.

CDR3 amino acids: CASRLTGPGNTIYF. The DNA of the CDR3 is TGTGCCAGCCGACTAACAGGGCCTGGAAACACCATATATTTT. The chain links TRBV6-5 to TRBJ1-3; tentative D call: TRBD1 (6 bases). With 8 bases removed from V and 2 bases from J, the gap between germline ends came to 13 bases. The CDR3 covers 14 residues. Looked up from germline, CDR1 is MNHEY and CDR2 is SVGAGI.

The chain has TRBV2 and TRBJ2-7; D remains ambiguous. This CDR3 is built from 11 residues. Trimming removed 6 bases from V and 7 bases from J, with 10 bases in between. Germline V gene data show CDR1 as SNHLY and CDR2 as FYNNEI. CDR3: CASSPLGEQYF. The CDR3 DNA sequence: TGTGCCAGCAGCCCCCTCGGGGAGCAGTACTTC.

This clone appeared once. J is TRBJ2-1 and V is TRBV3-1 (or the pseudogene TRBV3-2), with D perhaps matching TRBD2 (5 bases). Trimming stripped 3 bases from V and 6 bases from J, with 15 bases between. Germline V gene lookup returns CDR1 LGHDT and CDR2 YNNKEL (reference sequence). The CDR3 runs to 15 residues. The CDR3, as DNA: TGTGCCAGCAGCCAGGAAAAACTAGTTGGCAATGAGCAGTTCTTC. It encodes CASSQEKLVGNEQFF.

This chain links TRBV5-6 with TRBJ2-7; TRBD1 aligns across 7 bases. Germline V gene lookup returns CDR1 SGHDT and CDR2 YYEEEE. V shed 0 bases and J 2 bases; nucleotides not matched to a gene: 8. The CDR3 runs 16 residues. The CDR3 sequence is CASSLALTGAAYEQYF. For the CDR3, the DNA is TGTGCCAGCAGCTTGGCCCTTACAGGGGCAGCCTACGAGCAGTACTTC. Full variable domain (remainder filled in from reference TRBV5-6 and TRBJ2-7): DAGVTQSPTHLIKTRGQQVTLRCSPKSGHDTVSWYQQALGQGPQFIFQYYEEEERQRGNFPDRFSGHQFPNYSSELNVNALLLGDSALYLCASSLALTGAAYEQYFGPGTRLTVT.

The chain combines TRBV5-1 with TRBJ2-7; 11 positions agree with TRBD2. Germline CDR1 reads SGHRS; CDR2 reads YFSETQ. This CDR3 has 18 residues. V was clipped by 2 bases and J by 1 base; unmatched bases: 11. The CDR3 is CASSFSTTSGVSSYEQYF. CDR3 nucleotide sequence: TGCGCCAGCAGCTTTTCGACGACTAGCGGGGTTAGTTCCTACGAGCAGTACTTC.

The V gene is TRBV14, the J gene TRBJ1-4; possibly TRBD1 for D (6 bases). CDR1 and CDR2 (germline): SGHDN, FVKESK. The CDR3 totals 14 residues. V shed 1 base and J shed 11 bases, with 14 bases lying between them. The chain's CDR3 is CASSQGTVDRKLFF. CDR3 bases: TGTGCCAGCAGCCAAGGGACAGTAGATAGGAAACTGTTTTTT.

This chain's CDR3 is CAWGLAYEQYF. In DNA form, the CDR3 reads TGTGCCTGGGGACTAGCCTACGAGCAGTACTTC. The rearrangement uses TRBV30 and TRBJ2-7, with 7 bases aligning to TRBD2. The CDR3 loop spans 11 amino acids. V was pared by 5 bases and J by 2 bases, with 0 bases of the junction left unmatched. Germline CDR1 and CDR2: GTSNPN and SVGIG (reference sequence). The complete variable domain, with remaining parts taken from reference TRBV30 and TRBJ2-7, reads SQTIHQWPATLVQPVGSPLSLECTVEGTSNPNLYWYRQAAGRGLQLLFYSVGIGQISSEVPQNLSASRPQDRQFILSSKKLLLSDSGFYLCAWGLAYEQYFGPGTRLTVT.

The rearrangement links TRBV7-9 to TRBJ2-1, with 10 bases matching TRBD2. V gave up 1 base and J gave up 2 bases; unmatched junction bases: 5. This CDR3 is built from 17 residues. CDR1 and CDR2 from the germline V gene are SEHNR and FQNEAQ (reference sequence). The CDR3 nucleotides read TGTGCCAGCAGCTTAGAACTAGCGGGGAATACCTACAATGAGCAGTTCTTC. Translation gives CASSLELAGNTYNEQFF.

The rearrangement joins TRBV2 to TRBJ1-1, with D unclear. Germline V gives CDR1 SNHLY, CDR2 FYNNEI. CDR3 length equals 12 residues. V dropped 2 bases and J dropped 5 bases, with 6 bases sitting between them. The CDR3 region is CASSEQETEAFF. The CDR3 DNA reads TGTGCCAGCAGTGAACAGGAAACTGAAGCTTTCTTT.

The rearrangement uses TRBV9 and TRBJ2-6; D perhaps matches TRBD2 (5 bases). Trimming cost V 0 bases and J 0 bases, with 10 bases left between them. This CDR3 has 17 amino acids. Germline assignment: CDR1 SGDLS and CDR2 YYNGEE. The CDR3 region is CASSVVEGRSGANVLTF. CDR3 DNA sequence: TGTGCCAGCAGCGTAGTAGAGGGCCGCTCTGGGGCCAACGTCCTGACTTTC. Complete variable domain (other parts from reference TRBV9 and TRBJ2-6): DSGVTQTPKHLITATGQRVTLRCSPRSGDLSVYWYQQSLDQGLQFLIQYYNGEERAKGNILERFSAQQFPDLHSELNLSSLELGDSALYFCASSVVEGRSGANVLTFGAGSRLTVL.

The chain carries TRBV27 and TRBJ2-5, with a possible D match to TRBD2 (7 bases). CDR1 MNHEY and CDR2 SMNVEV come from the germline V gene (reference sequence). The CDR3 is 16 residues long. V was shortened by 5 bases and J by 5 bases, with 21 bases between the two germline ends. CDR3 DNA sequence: TGTGCCAGCAGTGGCCTGGCGGGGGCCCCCGGGGAGACCCAGTACTTC. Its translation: CASSGLAGAPGETQYF.

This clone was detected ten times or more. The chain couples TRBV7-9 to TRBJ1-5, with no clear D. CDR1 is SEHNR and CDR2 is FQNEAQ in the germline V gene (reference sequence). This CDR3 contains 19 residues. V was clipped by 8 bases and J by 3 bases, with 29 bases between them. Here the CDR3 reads CASSLVGWGSRRNNQPQHF. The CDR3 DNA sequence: TGTGCCAGCTCCTTAGTGGGATGGGGATCGAGGAGGAACAATCAGCCCCAGCATTTT.

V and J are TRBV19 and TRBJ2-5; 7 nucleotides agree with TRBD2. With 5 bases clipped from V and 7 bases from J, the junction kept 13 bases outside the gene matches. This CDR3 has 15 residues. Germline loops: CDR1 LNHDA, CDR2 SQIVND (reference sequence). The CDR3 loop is CASSPLELGRGTQYF. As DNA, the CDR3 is TGTGCCAGTAGTCCCTTGGAGTTGGGGAGGGGGACCCAGTACTTC.

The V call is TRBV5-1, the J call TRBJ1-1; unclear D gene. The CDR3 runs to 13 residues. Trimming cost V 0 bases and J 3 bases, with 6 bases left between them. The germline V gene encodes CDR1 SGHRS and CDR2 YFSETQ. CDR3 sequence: CASSLEAYTEAFF. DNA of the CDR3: TGCGCCAGCAGCTTGGAAGCCTACACTGAAGCTTTCTTT.

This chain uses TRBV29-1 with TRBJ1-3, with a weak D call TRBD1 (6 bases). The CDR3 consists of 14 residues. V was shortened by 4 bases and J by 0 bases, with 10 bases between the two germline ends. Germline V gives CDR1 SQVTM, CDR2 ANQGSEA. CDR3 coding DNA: TGCAGCGTTGGTGGACAGAGCTCTGGAAACACCATATATTTT. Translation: CSVGGQSSGNTIYF.

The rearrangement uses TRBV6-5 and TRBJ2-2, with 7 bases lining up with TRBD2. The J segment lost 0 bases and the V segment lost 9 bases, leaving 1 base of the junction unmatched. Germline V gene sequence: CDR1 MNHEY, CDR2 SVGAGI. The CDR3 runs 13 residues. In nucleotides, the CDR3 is TGTGCCAGGGGGGGGGCGAACACCGGGGAGCTGTTTTTT. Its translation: CARGGANTGELFF.

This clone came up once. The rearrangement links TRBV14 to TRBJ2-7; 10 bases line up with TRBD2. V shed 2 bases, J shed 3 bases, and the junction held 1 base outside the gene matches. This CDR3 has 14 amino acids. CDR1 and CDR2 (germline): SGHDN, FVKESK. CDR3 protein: CASSQLAGVYEQYF. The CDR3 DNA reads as TGTGCCAGCAGCCAACTAGCGGGGGTCTACGAGCAGTACTTC.

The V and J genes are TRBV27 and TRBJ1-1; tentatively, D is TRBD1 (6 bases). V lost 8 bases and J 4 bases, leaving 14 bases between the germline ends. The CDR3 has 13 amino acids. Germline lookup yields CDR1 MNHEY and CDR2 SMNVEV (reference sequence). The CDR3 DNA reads TGTGCCAGCGGGATCAGGGGCGGCACTGAAGCTTTCTTT. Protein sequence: CASGIRGGTEAFF.

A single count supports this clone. CDR3 sequence (DNA): TGTGCCAGCAGCTTATCCAGGGGTCTAGGGAAGACTGAAGCTTTCTTT. Its translation is CASSLSRGLGKTEAFF. The chain has TRBV11-2 and TRBJ1-1; D may be TRBD1 (6 bases). Germline V gives CDR1 SGHAT, CDR2 FQNNGV. V was clipped by 2 bases and J by 5 bases, with 18 bases between them. The CDR3 has 16 residues.

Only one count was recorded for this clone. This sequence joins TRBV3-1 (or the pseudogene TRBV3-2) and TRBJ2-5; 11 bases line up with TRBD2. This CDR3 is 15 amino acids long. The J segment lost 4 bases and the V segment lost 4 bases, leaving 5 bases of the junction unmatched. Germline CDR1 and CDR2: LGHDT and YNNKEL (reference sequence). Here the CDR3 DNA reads TGTGCCAGCAGCCCCGGGACTAGCGGAAGAGAGACCCAGTACTTC. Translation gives CASSPGTSGRETQYF.

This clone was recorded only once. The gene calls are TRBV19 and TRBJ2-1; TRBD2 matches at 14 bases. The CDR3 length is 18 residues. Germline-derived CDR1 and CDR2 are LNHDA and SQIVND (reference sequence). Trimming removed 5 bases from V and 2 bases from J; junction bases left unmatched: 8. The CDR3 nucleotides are TGTGCCAGTAGTCCAGGGGGACTAGCGGGGGTGCCCTACAATGAGCAGTTCTTC. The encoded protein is CASSPGGLAGVPYNEQFF.

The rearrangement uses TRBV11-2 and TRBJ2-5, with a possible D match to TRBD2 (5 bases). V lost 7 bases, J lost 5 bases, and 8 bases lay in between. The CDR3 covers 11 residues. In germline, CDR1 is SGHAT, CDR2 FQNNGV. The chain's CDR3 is CASTSGETQYF. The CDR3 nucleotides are TGTGCCAGCACCTCGGGGGAGACCCAGTACTTC. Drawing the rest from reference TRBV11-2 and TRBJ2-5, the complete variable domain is EAGVAQSPRYKIIEKRQSVAFWCNPISGHATLYWYQQILGQGPKLLIQFQNNGVVDDSQLPKDRFSAERLKGVDSTLKIQPAKLEDSAVYLCASTSGETQYFGPGTRLLVL.